The clone carrying this T cell receptor (beta chain) appeared a few times. The antigen is not known. TCRdb fed the 5' RACE reads into MiXCR, producing one record per CDR3 protein. Of approximately 600,000 distinct CDR3 sequences listed, approximately 10% are singletons. The data are from a study of identical twins. Study-level results: Where out-of-frame alpha sequences were twin-shared, they showed excess low generation probability.

V was trimmed by 5 bases and J by 4 bases, leaving 8 bases between them. The CDR3 contains 12 residues. From germline, CDR1 is MNHEY and CDR2 SVGAGI. Another study also made use of these data, one on yellow fever vaccine responses in identical twins.

This sequence was found in a woman aged 18-29 years in good health. Material for sequencing was PBMCs. The chain uses TRBV6-5 and TRBJ2-5; D remains unclear. CDR3 in DNA: TGTGCCAGCAGTCCAGATTCAGAGACCCAGTACTTC. It encodes CASSPDSETQYF.